This T cell receptor (beta chain) stems from a study of shared clonotypes between healthy human individuals. In the study overall: The plates for each donor numbered three CD4 naive, three CD4 memory, two CD8 naive and one CD8 memory.

Trimming removed 2 bases from V and 8 bases from J; junction bases left unmatched: 5. From germline, CDR1 is SQVTM and CDR2 ANQGSEA. CDR3 length: 12 amino acids. The donor cohort consisted entirely of Caucasian adults residing in Nashville, Tennessee. Study-wide results and limits: Clonotype sharing among the donors was expected to vary with sequencing depth. For sorted subsets, rarefaction showed incomplete sequencing despite large depth.

TCRdb keeps only in-frame clones here, not all; method: immunoSEQ multiplex PCR. The sample holds hundreds of thousands of clones, 55% to 85% seen once. Note on this clone: What it binds is unknown.

V is TRBV29-1 and J is TRBJ1-2; 7 nucleotides line up with TRBD1. The specimen was memory CD4+ T cells sorted from blood. Stated subset: CD45RA-negative fraction. This clonotype was obtained from a woman under 40 in good health. The CDR3 protein is CSVERQGSGYTF. Here the CDR3 DNA reads TGCAGCGTTGAAAGACAGGGTTCCGGCTACACCTTC.